Here is one T cell receptor beta chain with its context. The PCR was carried out with 60 Vbeta primers and 13 Jbeta primers. Sequencing used immunoSEQ multiplex PCR; TCRdb keeps in-frame clones, though not all of them. The sample holds approximately 140,000 clones; about four fifths are singletons and the top ten take about 6.8%. The record originates from a study of cytomegalovirus exposure and HLA in healthy donors. CDR1 and CDR2 (germline): SGDLS, YYNGEE. With 4 bases removed from V and 1 base from J, the gap between germline ends came to 11 bases. The CDR3 has 14 residues. The chain uses TRBV9 and TRBJ1-2; D is ambiguous. This receptor was obtained from a woman between 35 and 50 years old in good health and CMV-seropositive. Sequencing was done on a sample of PBMCs. CDR3 in DNA: TGTGCCAGCAGCCCCTCGACAAGTAACTATGGCTACACCTTC. It specifies CASSPSTSNYGYTF.